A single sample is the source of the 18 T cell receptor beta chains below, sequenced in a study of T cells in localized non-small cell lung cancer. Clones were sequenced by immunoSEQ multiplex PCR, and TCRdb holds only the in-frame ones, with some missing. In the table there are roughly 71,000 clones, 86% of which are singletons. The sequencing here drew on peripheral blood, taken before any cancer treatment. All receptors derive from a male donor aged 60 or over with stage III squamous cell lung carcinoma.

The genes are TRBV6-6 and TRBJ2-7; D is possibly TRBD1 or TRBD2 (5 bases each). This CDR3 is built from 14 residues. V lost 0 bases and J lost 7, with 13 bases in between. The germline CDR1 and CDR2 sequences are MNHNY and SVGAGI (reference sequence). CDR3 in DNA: TGTGCCAGCAGTTACTCGAGAGGGGCACGAGAGCAGTACGTC. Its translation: CASSYSRGAREQYV.

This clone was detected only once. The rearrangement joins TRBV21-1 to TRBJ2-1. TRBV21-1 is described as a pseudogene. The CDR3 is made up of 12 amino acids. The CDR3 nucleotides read TGTGCCAGCAGCAATGGGACGACTGAGCAGTTCTTC. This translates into CASSNGTTEQFF.

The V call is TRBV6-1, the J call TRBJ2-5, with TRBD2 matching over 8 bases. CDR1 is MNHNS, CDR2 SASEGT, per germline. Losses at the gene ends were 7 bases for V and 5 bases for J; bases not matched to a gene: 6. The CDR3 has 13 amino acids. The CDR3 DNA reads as TGTGCCAGCACCGAGCGGGGGTACGAGACCCAGTACTTC. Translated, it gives CASTERGYETQYF.

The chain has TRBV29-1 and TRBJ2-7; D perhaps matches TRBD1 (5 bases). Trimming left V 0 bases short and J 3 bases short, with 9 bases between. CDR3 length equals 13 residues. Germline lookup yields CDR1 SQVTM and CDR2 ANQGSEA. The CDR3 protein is CSVEDEDNYEQYV. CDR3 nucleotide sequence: TGCAGCGTTGAAGACGAGGACAACTACGAGCAGTACGTC.

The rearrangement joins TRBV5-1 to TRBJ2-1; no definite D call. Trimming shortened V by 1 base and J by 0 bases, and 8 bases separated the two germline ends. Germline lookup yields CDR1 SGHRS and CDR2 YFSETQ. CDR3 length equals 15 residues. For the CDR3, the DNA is TGCGCCAGCAGCTTGCGCCCGGGCTCCTACAATGAGCAGTTCTTC. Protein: CASSLRPGSYNEQFF. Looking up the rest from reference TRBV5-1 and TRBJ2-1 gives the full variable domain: KAGVTQTPRYLIKTRGQQVTLSCSPISGHRSVSWYQQTPGQGLQFLFEYFSETQRNKGNFPGRFSGRQFSNSRSEMNVSTLELGDSALYLCASSLRPGSYNEQFFGPGTRLTVL.

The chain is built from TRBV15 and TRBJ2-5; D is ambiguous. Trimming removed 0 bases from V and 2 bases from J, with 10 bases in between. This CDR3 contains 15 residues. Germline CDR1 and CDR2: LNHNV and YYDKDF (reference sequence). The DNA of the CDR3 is TGTGCCACCAGCAGAGATACTGGGGTACAAGAGACCCAGTACTTC. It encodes CATSRDTGVQETQYF.

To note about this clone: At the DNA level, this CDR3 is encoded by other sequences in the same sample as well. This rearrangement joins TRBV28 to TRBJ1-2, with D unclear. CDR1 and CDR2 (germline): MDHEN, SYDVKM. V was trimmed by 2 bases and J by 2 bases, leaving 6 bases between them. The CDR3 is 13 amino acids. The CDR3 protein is CASSLGSNYGYTF. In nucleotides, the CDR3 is TGTGCCAGCAGTTTAGGCAGCAACTATGGCTACACCTTC.

CDR3 residues: CACAGRGRETQYF. In DNA, the CDR3 is TGTGCCTGCGCTGGACGGGGAAGAGAGACCCAGTACTTC. The gene calls are TRBV30 and TRBJ2-5; D possibly corresponds to TRBD2 (5 bases). From germline, CDR1 is GTSNPN and CDR2 SVGIG (reference sequence). Between the trimmed V and J ends, which lost 6 bases and 4 bases, there was a span of 15 bases. The CDR3 extends over 13 amino acids.

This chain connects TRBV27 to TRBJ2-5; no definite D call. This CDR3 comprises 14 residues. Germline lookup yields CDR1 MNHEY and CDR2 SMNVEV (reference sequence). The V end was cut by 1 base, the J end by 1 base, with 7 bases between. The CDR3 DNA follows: TGTGCCAGCAGTTTATGGGGTCTCCAAGAGACCCAGTACTTC. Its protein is CASSLWGLQETQYF.

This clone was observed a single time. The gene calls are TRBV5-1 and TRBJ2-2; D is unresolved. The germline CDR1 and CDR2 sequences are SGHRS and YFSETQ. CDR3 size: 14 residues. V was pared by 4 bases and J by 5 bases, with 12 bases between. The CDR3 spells CASSPPKETGELFF. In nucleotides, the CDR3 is TGCGCCAGCAGCCCCCCAAAGGAGACCGGGGAGCTGTTTTTT.

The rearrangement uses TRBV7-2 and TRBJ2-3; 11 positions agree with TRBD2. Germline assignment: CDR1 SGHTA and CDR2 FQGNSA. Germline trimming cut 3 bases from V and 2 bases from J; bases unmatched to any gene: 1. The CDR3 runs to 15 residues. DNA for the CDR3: TGTGCCAGCAGCTTTAGCGGGGGGGCCACAGATACGCAGTATTTT. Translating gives CASSFSGGATDTQYF.

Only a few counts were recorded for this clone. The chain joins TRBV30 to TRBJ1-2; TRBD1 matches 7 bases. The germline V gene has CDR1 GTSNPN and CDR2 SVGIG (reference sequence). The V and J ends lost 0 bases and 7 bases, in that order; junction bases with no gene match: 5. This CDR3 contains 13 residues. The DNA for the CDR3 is TGTGCCTGGAGTGTCCAGGGGGGGAGTGGCTACACCTTC. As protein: CAWSVQGGSGYTF. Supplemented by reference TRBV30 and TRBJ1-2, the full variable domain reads SQTIHQWPATLVQPVGSPLSLECTVEGTSNPNLYWYRQAAGRGLQLLFYSVGIGQISSEVPQNLSASRPQDRQFILSSKKLLLSDSGFYLCAWSVQGGSGYTFGSGTRLTVV.

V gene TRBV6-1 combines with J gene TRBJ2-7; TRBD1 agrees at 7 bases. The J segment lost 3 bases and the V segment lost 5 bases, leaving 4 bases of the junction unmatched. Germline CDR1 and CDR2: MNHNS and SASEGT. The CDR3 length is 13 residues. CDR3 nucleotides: TGTGCCAGCAGTACAGGGGTCTACTACGAGCAGTACGTC. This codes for CASSTGVYYEQYV.

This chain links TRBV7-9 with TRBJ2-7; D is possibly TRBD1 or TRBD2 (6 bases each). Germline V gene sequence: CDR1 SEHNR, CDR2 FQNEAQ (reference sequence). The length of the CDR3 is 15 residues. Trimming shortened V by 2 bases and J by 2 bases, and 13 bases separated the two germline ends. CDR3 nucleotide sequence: TGTGCCAGCAGCTTATCCGGGGGCTCAACCTACGAGCAGTACTTC. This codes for CASSLSGGSTYEQYF. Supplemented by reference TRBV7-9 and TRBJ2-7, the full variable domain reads DTGVSQNPRHKITKRGQNVTFRCDPISEHNRLYWYRQTLGQGPEFLTYFQNEAQLEKSRLLSDRFSAERPKGSFSTLEIQRTEQGDSAMYLCASSLSGGSTYEQYFGPGTRLTVT.

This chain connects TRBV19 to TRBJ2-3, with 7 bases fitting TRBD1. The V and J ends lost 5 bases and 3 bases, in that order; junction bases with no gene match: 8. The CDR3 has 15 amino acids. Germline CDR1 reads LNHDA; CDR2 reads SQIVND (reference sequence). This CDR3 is CASSSQGVPTDTQYF. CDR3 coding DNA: TGTGCCAGTAGTTCGCAGGGGGTTCCTACAGATACGCAGTATTTT.

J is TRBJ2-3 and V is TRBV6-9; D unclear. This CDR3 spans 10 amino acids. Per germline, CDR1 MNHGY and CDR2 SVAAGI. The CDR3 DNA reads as TGTGCTTGCGCCACAGATACGCAGTATTTT. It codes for CACATDTQYF.

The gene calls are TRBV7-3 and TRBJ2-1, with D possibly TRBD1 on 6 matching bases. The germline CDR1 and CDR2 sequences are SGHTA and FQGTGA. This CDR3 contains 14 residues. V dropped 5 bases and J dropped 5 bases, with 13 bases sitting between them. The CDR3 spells CASSTGQPNNEQFF. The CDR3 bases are TGTGCCAGCAGCACTGGACAGCCCAACAATGAGCAGTTCTTC.

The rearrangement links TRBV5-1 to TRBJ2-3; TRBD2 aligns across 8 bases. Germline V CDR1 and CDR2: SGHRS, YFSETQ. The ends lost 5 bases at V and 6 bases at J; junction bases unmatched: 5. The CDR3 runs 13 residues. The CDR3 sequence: CASSPGTRDTQYF. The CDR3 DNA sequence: TGCGCCAGCAGTCCCGGGACTAGGGATACGCAGTATTTT.